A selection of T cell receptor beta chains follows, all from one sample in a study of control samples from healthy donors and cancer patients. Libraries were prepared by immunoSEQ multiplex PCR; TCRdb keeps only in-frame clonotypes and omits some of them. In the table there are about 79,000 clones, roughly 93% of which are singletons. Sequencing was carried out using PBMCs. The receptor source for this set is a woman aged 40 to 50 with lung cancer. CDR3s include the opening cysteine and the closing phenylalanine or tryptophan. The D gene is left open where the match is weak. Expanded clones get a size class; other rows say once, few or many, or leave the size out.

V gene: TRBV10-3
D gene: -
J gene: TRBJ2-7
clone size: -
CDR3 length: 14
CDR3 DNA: TGTGCCATCAGTGACAGGGCGCACTCCTACGAGCAGTACTTC
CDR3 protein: CAISDRAHSYEQYF

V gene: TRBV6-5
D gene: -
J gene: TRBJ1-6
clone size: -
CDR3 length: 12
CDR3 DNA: TGTGCCAGCAGGCCGGGTGGGGGACCCCTCCACTTT
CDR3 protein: CASRPGGGPLHF

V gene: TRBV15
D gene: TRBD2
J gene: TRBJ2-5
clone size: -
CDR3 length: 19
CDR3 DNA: TGTGCCACCAGCAGAGGTCTATGGGGGACTAGCGGGGGCCCGGAGACCCAGTACTTC
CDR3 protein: CATSRGLWGTSGGPETQYF

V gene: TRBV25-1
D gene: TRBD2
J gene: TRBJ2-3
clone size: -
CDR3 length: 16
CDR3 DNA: TGTGCCAGCAGTGACGAGACTAGCGAGTCCCCAGATACGCAGTATTTT
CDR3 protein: CASSDETSESPDTQYF

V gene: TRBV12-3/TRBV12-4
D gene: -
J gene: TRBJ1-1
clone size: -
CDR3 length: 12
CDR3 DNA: TGTGCCAGCAGTTTGTACAGGTCTGAAGCTTTCTTT
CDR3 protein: CASSLYRSEAFF

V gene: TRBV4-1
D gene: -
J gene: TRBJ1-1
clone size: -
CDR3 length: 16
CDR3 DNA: TGCGCCAGCAGCCAAGAATCGGCGACATCGAACACTGAAGCTTTCTTT
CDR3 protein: CASSQESATSNTEAFF

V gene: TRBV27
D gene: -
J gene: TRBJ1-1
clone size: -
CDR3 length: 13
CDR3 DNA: TGTGCCAGCAGGTGGGGTGTGAACACTGAAGCTTTCTTT
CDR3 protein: CASRWGVNTEAFF

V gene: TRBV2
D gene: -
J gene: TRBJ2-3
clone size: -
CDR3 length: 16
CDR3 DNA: TGTGCCAGCAGTGAAGTCTCCCTCGGGGGCCCAGATACGCAGTATTTT
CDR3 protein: CASSEVSLGGPDTQYF

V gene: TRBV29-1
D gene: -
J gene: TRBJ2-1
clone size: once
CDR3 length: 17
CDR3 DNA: TGCAGCGTTGGGGGTAGTGTAGGTGGAATCACCTACAATGAGCAGTTCTTC
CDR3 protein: CSVGGSVGGITYNEQFF

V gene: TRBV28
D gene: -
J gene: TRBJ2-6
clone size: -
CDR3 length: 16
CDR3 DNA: TGTGCCAGCAGTCCCTGGTGGTCCTCTGGGGCCAACGTCCTGACTTTC
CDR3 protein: CASSPWWSSGANVLTF

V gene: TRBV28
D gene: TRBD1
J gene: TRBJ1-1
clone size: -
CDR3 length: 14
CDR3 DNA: TGTGCCAGCAGATCGGGACAGGGCAACACTGAAGCTTTCTTT
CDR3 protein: CASRSGQGNTEAFF

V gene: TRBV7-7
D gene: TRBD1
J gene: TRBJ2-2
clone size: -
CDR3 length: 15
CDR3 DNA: TGTGCTAGCAGCCCCGACAGGGTGATCACCGGGGAGCTGTTTTTT
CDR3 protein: CASSPDRVITGELFF

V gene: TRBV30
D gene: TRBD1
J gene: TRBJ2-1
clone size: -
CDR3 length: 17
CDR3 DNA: TGTGCCTGCCGGGACAGGGACTACCAGAGCTCCTACAATGAGCAGTTCTTC
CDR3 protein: CACRDRDYQSSYNEQFF

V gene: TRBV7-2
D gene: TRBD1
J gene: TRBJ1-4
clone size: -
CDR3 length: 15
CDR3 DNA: TGTGCCAGCAGCTTAATGGGACAGGATCGAGAAAAACTGTTTTTT
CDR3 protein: CASSLMGQDREKLFF